This T cell receptor beta chain is from a study of blood T cell repertoires in COVID-19. The authors' processing: Cell counts per sample came from amplifying reference gene primers. Generated by immunoSEQ multiplex PCR, the TCRdb table keeps only in-frame clones and is missing some. The DNA was the basis for D and trimming; V, J and clone size are from that table. The sample consists of approximately 100,000 clones, approximately 82% of them appearing once. Germline lookup yields CDR1 PRHDT and CDR2 FYEKMQ (reference sequence). Trimming removed 5 bases at V and 9 bases at J, with 14 bases between. The CDR3 has 13 amino acids.

The clonotype originates from a woman older than 75 with active or convalescent COVID-19. What was sequenced was peripheral blood. The V call is TRBV13, the J call TRBJ2-1; TRBD2 is a possible D gene (6 bases). CDR3 amino acids: CASSLGLSGEQFF. The CDR3 coding sequence is TGTGCCAGCAGCCTGGGACTTTCGGGTGAGCAGTTCTTC. Together with reference TRBV13 and TRBJ2-1, the CDR3 gives the full variable domain: AAGVIQSPRHLIKEKRETATLKCYPIPRHDTVYWYQQGPGQDPQFLISFYEKMQSDKGSIPDRFSAQQFSDYHSELNMSSLELGDSALYFCASSLGLSGEQFFGPGTRLTVL.